These 13 T cell receptor beta chains were sequenced from one sample in a study of T cell repertoires in cytomegalovirus infection. TCRdb used MiXCR to reprocess the reads, holding one entry per CDR3 protein. Seen here are around 530,000 distinct CDR3 sequences, more than 25% observed once, and the top ten hold about 13%. Source material: PBMCs. Receptors originate from a human donor in good health (CMV status not recorded). Some clones in this sample may be carry-over from other donors' samples.

This chain uses TRBV10-3 with TRBJ1-2, with 9 bases matching TRBD1. Germline lookup yields CDR1 ENHRY and CDR2 SYGVKD. The CDR3 loop spans 13 amino acids. Trimming took 6 bases from V and 7 from J; bases not matched to a gene: 6. The DNA of the CDR3 is TGTGCCATCAGCGCAACAGGGGGCAGTGGCTACACCTTC. Translation: CAISATGGSGYTF.

The V and J genes are TRBV19 and TRBJ1-5, with TRBD1 matching 8 bases. V gave up 6 bases and J gave up 5 bases; unmatched junction bases: 3. This CDR3 has 13 residues. The germline V gene encodes CDR1 LNHDA and CDR2 SQIVND (reference sequence). The CDR3 nucleotides read TGTGCCAGTAGGGACAGGGACGATCAGCCCCAGCATTTT. Translated, it gives CASRDRDDQPQHF.

This clonotype was seen a few times. This chain uses TRBV7-2 with TRBJ2-2; no definite D call. V shed 2 bases and J shed 3 bases, with 10 bases lying between them. The CDR3 contains 15 residues. Germline V gene lookup returns CDR1 SGHTA and CDR2 FQGNSA. In nucleotides, the CDR3 is TGTGCCAGCAGCTTATATGGGGAACACACCGGGGAGCTGTTTTTT. Protein sequence: CASSLYGEHTGELFF.

This clonotype was counted only a few times. The chain uses TRBV6-2 or TRBV6-3 and TRBJ2-3; 9 positions agree with TRBD2. Germline CDR1 reads MNHEY; CDR2 reads SVGEGT. V lost 1 base to trimming and J lost 6 bases; unmatched junction nucleotides: 8. The CDR3 loop spans 16 amino acids. CDR3 sequence (DNA): TGTGCCAGCAGTTACTGGGCGGGAGGGCCCGGGGATACGCAGTATTTT. This translates into CASSYWAGGPGDTQYF.

In its sample, this clonotype was seen many times. Here the CDR3 DNA reads TGTGCCAGCAGCTTCCGTCCGTACAGGGGAAAGGAAAGGGGGACTGAAGCTTTCTTT. Translating it yields CASSFRPYRGKERGTEAFF. The chain carries TRBV7-9 and TRBJ1-1, with 7 bases lining up with TRBD1. Losses at the gene ends were 3 bases for V and 5 bases for J; bases not matched to a gene: 21. The CDR3 is 19 residues long. In germline, CDR1 is SEHNR, CDR2 FQNEAQ (reference sequence).

This clonotype was picked up a small number of times. This CDR3 reads CASSFLDGNNEQFF. The CDR3 DNA follows: TGTGCCAGCAGTTTCCTAGACGGCAACAATGAGCAGTTCTTC. V usage is TRBV6-1 and J usage is TRBJ2-1; no firm D call. V dropped 5 bases and J dropped 5 bases, with 13 bases sitting between them. Germline V gene data show CDR1 as MNHNS and CDR2 as SASEGT. The CDR3 spans 14 residues.

The chain joins TRBV7-2 to TRBJ2-1, with 9 bases that match TRBD2. V lost 5 bases to trimming and J lost 8 bases; unmatched junction nucleotides: 13. The germline gives CDR1 SGHTA, CDR2 FQGNSA. The CDR3 covers 16 residues. CDR3 loop: CASSHSGTSLGDEQFF. As DNA, the CDR3 is TGTGCCAGCAGCCATTCCGGGACTAGCCTGGGGGATGAGCAGTTCTTC.

This clonotype was seen more than once but under ten times. The chain uses TRBV7-3 and TRBJ2-3; 8 bases fit TRBD2. CDR3 size: 18 residues. Per germline, CDR1 SGHTA and CDR2 FQGTGA. Trimming at V came to 1 base and at J to 1 base, leaving 10 bases not matched to a gene. The CDR3 DNA is TGTGCCAGCAGCTTAAGTGAAGAAGCGGGGGACCGCACAGATACGCAGTATTTT. This sequence encodes CASSLSEEAGDRTDTQYF.

This clonotype has only a few counts. The chain carries TRBV6-1 and TRBJ1-2; a possible D gene is TRBD1 (6 bases). CDR3 length equals 12 residues. V was clipped by 10 bases and J by 6 bases, with 15 bases between them. Germline V gene sequence: CDR1 MNHNS, CDR2 SASEGT. The CDR3 spells CATGDRRDGYTF. CDR3 nucleotide sequence: TGTGCCACAGGGGATAGACGAGATGGCTACACCTTC.

The chain recombines TRBV5-1 with TRBJ2-5, with 14 bases that match TRBD2. Germline V gene data show CDR1 as SGHRS and CDR2 as YFSETQ. This CDR3 comprises 20 residues. With 4 bases clipped from V and 5 bases from J, the junction kept 19 bases outside the gene matches. The CDR3 protein is CASSVNPTSGRAASPETQYF. DNA of the CDR3: TGCGCCAGCAGCGTCAACCCGACTAGCGGGAGGGCCGCCTCTCCGGAGACCCAGTACTTC.

At least ten counts were recorded for this clonotype. The chain is built from TRBV7-8 and TRBJ2-1, with 13 bases identical to TRBD2. Unmatched junction bases numbered 15, after V lost 1 base and J lost 6 bases. This CDR3 contains 20 residues. Germline lookup yields CDR1 SGHVS and CDR2 FQNEAQ. The CDR3 DNA reads TGTGCCAGCAGCTTAGTTGGACTAGCGGGAGTAGAGGCGCGGGGCAATGAGCAGTTCTTC. Translated: CASSLVGLAGVEARGNEQFF. Full variable domain (missing parts from reference TRBV7-8 and TRBJ2-1): GAGVSQSPRYKVAKRGQDVALRCDPISGHVSLFWYQQALGQGPEFLTYFQNEAQLDKSGLPSDRFFAERPEGSVSTLKIQRTQQEDSAVYLCASSLVGLAGVEARGNEQFFGPGTRLTVL.

In DNA, the CDR3 is TGTGCCAGCAGTTTTCGTAGCGGGGGGGGTGAAGCTTTCTTT. Protein product: CASSFRSGGGEAFF. The chain has TRBV12-3 or TRBV12-4 and TRBJ1-1; the D gene is possibly TRBD1 (5 bases). With 3 bases removed from V and 7 bases from J, the gap between germline ends came to 15 bases. This CDR3 has 14 residues.

This clonotype occurred a few times. V usage is TRBV2 and J usage is TRBJ2-7; D ambiguous. The germline V gene encodes CDR1 SNHLY and CDR2 FYNNEI. CDR3 length: 10 amino acids. With 3 bases removed from V and 5 bases from J, the gap between germline ends came to 2 bases. The DNA of the CDR3 is TGTGCCAGCAGTGAGCACGAGCAGTACTTC. It is translated as CASSEHEQYF.